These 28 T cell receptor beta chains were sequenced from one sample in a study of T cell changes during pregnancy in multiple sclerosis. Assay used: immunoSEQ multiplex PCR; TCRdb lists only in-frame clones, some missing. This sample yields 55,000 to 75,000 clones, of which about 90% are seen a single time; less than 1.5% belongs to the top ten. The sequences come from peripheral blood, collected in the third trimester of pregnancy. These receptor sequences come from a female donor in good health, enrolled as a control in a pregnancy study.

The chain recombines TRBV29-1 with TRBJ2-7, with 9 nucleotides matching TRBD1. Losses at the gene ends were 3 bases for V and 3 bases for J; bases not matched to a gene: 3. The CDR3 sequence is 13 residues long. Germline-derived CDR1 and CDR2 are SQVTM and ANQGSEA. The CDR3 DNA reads TGCAGCGTTGAGCCGGGACAGGGCTACGAGCAGTACTTC. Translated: CSVEPGQGYEQYF.

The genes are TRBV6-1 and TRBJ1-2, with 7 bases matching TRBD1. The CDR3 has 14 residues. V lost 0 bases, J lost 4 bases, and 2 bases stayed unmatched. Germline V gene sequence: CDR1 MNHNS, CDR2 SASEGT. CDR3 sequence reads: CASSEATGAYGYTF. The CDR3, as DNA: TGTGCCAGCAGTGAAGCCACAGGGGCCTATGGCTACACCTTC.

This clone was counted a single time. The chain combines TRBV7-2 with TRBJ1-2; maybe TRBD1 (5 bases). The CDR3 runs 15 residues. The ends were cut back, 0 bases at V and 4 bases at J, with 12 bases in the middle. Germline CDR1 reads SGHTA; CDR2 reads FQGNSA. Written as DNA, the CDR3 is TGTGCCAGCAGCTTAGCGGACACCGCCTTCTATGGCTACACCTTC. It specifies CASSLADTAFYGYTF.

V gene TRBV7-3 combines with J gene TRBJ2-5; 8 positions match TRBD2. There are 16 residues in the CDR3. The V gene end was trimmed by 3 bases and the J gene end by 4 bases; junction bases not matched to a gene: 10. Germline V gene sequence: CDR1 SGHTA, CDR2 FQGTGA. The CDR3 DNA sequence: TGTGCCAGCAGCTTGTCGGGGGGGCCTGTGGGAGAGACCCAGTACTTC. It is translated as CASSLSGGPVGETQYF. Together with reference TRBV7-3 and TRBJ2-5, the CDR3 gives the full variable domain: GAGVSQTPSNKVTEKGKYVELRCDPISGHTALYWYRQSLGQGPEFLIYFQGTGAADDSGLPNDRFFAVRPEGSVSTLKIQRTERGDSAVYLCASSLSGGPVGETQYFGPGTRLLVL.

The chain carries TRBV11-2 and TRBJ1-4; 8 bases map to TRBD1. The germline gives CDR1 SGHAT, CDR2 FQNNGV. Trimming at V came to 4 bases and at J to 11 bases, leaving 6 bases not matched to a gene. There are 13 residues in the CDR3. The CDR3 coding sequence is TGTGCCAGCAGCTCCGGGACAGGATTGAAACTGTTTTTT. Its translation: CASSSGTGLKLFF.

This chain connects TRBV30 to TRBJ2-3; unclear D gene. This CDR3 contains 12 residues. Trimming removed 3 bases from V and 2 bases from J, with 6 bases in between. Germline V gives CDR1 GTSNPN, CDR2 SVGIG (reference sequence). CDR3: CAWSPYTDTQYF. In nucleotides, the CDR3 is TGTGCCTGGAGCCCTTACACAGATACGCAGTATTTT.

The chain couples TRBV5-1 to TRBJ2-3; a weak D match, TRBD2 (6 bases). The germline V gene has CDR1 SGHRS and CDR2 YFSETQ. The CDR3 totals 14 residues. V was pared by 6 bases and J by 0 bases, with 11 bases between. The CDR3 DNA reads TGCGCCAGCACCCCGGGGGATAGCACAGATACGCAGTATTTT. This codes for CASTPGDSTDTQYF.

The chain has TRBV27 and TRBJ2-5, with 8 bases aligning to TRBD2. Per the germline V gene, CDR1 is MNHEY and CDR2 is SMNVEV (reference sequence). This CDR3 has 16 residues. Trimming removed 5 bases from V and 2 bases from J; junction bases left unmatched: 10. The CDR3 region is CASSPRSGGLQETQYF. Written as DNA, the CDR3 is TGTGCCAGCAGTCCACGAAGCGGGGGCTTACAAGAGACCCAGTACTTC.

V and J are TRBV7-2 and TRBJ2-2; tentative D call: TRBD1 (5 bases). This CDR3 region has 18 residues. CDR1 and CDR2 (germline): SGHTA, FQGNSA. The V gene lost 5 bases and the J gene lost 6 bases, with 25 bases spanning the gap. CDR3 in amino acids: CASSPVGVFAGTSGELFF. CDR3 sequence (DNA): TGTGCCAGCAGCCCAGTAGGGGTTTTTGCAGGTACCTCCGGGGAGCTGTTTTTT.

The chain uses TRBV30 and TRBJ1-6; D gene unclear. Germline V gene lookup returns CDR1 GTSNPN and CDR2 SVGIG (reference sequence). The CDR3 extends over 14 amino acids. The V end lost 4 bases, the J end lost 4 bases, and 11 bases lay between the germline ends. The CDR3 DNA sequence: TGTGCCTGGAAGTCAGGTTCTTATAATTCACCCCTCCACTTT. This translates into CAWKSGSYNSPLHF. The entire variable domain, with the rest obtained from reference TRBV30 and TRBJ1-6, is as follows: SQTIHQWPATLVQPVGSPLSLECTVEGTSNPNLYWYRQAAGRGLQLLFYSVGIGQISSEVPQNLSASRPQDRQFILSSKKLLLSDSGFYLCAWKSGSYNSPLHFGNGTRLTVT.

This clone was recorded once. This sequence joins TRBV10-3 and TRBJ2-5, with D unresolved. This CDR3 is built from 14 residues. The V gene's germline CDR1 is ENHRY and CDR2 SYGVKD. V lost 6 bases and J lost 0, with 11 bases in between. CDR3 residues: CAISGLAYQETQYF. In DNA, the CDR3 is TGTGCCATCAGCGGCTTAGCTTACCAAGAGACCCAGTACTTC.

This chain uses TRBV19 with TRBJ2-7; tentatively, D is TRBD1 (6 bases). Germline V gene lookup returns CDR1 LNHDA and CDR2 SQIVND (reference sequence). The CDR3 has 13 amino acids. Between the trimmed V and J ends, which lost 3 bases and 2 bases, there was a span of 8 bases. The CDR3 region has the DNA TGTGCCAGTAGTATGGACAGAGCCTACGAGCAGTACTTC. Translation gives CASSMDRAYEQYF.

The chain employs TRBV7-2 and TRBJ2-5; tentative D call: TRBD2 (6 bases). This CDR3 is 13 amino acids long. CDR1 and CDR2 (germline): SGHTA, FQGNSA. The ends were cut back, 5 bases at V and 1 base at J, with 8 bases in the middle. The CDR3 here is CASSPGLQETQYF. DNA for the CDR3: TGTGCCAGCAGCCCGGGACTCCAAGAGACCCAGTACTTC.

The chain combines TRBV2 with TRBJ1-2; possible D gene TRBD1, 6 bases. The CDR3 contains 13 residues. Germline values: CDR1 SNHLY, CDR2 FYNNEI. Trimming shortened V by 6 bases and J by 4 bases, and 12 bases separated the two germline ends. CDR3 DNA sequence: TGTGCCAGCAGGGCGGACAGCCGCTATGGCTACACCTTC. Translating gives CASRADSRYGYTF. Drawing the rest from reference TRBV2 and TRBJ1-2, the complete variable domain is EPEVTQTPSHQVTQMGQEVILRCVPISNHLYFYWYRQILGQKVEFLVSFYNNEISEKSEIFDDQFSVERPDGSNFTLKIRSTKLEDSAMYFCASRADSRYGYTFGSGTRLTVV.

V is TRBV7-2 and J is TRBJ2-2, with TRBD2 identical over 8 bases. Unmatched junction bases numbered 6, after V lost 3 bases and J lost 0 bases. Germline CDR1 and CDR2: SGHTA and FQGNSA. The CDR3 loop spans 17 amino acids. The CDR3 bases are TGTGCCAGCAGCTTGTTACCGGGACTAGCGAACACCGGGGAGCTGTTTTTT. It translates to CASSLLPGLANTGELFF.

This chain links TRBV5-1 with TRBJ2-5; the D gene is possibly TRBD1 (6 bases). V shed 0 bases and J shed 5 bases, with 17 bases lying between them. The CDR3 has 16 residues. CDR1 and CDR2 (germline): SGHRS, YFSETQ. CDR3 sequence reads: CASSLALGTPEETQYF. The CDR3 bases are TGCGCCAGCAGCTTGGCCTTAGGGACACCGGAGGAGACCCAGTACTTC.

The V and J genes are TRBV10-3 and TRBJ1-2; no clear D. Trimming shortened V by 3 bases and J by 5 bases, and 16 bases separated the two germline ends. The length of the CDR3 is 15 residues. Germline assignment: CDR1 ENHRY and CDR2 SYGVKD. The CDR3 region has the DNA TGTGCCATCAGTGATGGGAGGGTTCGAGGGTATGGCTACACCTTC. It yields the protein CAISDGRVRGYGYTF.

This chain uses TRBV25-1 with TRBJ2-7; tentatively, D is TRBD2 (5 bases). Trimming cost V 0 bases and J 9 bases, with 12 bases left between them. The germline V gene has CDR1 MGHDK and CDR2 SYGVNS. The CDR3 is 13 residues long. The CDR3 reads CASSEYRGSGQYF. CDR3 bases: TGTGCCAGCAGTGAATATCGGGGTTCCGGGCAGTACTTC.

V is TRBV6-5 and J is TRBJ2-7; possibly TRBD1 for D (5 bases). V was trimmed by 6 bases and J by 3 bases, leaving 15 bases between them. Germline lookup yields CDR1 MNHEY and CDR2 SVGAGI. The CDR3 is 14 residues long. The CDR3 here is CASRLNRQHYEQYF. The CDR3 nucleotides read TGTGCCAGCAGGCTCAACCGACAGCACTACGAGCAGTACTTC.

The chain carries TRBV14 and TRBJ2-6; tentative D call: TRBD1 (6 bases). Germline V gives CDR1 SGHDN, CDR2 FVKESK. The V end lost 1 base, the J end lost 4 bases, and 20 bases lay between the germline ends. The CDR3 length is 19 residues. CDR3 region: CASSQGPDRYRSGANVLTF. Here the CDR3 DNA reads TGTGCCAGCAGCCAAGGCCCTGACAGGTACCGCTCGGGGGCCAACGTCCTGACTTTC.

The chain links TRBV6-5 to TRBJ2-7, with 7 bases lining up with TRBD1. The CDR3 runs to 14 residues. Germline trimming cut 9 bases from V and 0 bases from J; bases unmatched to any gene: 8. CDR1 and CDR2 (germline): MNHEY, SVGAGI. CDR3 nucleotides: TGTGCCAGTAGTGGGACAGCCTACTCCTACGAGCAGTACTTC. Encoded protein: CASSGTAYSYEQYF.

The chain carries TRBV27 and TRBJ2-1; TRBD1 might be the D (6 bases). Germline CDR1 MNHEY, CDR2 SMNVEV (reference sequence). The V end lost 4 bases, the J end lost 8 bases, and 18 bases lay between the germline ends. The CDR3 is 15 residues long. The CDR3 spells CASSWSTGSVDEQFF. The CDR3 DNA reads TGTGCCAGCAGTTGGTCCACAGGGTCGGTCGATGAGCAGTTCTTC.

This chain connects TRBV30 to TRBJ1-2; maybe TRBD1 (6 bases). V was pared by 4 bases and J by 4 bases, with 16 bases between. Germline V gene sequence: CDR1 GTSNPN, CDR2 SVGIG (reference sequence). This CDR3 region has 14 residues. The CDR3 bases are TGTGCCTGGAACGTTCAGGGGTCCGGCTATGGCTACACCTTC. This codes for CAWNVQGSGYGYTF.

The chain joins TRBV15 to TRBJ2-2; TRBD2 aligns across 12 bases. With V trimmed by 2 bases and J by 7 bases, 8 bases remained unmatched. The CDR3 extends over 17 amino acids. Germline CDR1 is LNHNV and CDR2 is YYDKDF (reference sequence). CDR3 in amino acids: CATSRQLAGGSGGELFF. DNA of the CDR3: TGTGCCACCAGCAGACAACTAGCGGGGGGCTCTGGCGGGGAGCTGTTTTTT.

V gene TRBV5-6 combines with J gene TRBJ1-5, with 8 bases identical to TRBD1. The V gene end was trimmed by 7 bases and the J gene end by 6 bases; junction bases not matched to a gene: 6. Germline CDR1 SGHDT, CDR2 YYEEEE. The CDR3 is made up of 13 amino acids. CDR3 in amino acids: CASGDRGVQPQHF. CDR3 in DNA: TGTGCCAGCGGCGACAGGGGCGTTCAGCCCCAGCATTTT.

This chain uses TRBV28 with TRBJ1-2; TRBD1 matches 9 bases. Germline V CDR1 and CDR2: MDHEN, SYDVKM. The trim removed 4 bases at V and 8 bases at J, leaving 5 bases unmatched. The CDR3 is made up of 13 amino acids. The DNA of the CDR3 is TGTGCCAGCAGTTCCGGGGACAGGGCGGGCTACACCTTC. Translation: CASSSGDRAGYTF.

The CDR3 region is CASRLTSGGRQFF. CDR3 sequence (DNA): TGTGCCAGCAGATTGACTAGCGGGGGAAGGCAGTTCTTC. The chain has TRBV7-6 and TRBJ2-1; 12 nucleotides line up with TRBD2. Germline loops: CDR1 SGHVS, CDR2 FNYEAQ. The ends lost 6 bases at V and 12 bases at J; junction bases unmatched: 6. The CDR3 runs to 13 residues.

CDR3 in amino acids: CASSTRTGEEKLFF. CDR3 bases: TGTGCCAGTAGTACCCGGACAGGGGAAGAAAAACTGTTTTTT. The chain carries TRBV19 and TRBJ1-4, with TRBD1 identical over 9 bases. The CDR3 totals 14 residues. J lost 8 bases, V lost 4 bases, and 5 bases had no gene match. CDR1 is LNHDA, CDR2 SQIVND, per germline (reference sequence).